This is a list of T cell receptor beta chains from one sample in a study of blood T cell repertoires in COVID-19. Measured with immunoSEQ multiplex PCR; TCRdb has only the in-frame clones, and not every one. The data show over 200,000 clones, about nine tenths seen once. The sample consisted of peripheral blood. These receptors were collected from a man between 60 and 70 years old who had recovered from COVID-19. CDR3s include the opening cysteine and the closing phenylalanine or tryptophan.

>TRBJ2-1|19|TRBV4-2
CASSNRELAGGITYNEQFF
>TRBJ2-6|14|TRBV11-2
CASSRVSGANVLTF
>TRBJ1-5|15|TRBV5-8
CASSWTGGRNQPQHF
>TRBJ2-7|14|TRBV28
CASSTSGKVYEQYF
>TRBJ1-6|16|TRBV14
CASSRATGPYNSPLHF
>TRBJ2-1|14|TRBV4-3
CASSQREAYNEQFF
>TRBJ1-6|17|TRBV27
CASSLERPGTGFSPLHF
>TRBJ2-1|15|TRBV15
CATSLRTSGGLEQFF
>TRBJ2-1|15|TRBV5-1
CASSLDGKTNNEQFF
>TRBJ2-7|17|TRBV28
CALPGLAGVTTMNEQYF
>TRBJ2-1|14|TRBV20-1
CSASSGRGYNEQFF
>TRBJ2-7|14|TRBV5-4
CASSWGEGEHEQYF
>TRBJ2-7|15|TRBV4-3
CASSQTGTSDYEQYF
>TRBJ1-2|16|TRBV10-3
CAISDKRGQGAGGYTF
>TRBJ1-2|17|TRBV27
CASNPRGTVSGNYGYTF
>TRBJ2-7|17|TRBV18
CASSPRTSGGQTYEQYF
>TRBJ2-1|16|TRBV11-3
CASSTRPGQGINEQFF
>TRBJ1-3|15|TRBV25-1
CASSDTGSSGNTIYF
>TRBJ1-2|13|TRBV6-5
CASRRESNYGYTF
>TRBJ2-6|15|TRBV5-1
CASSLQVSGANVLTF
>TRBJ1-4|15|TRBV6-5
CASKKDRATNEKLFF
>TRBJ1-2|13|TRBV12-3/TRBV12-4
CASSVDRGYGYTF
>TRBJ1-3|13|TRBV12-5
CASGLKQANTIYF
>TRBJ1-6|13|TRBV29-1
CSVSRRNNSPLHF
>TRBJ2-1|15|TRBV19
CASIPRGGPYNEQFF